The clone carrying this T cell receptor (beta chain) showed up just a few times. Trimming removed 3 bases at V and 0 bases at J, with 8 bases between. The CDR3 has 14 residues. CDR1 is MDHEN, CDR2 SYDVKM, per germline. The data belong to a study of blood T cell repertoires in COVID-19. Study at large: Samples of COVID-19 (acute and convalescent) were obtained from the United States, Italy and Spain.

Libraries were prepared by immunoSEQ multiplex PCR; TCRdb keeps only in-frame clonotypes and omits some of them. The sample has about 82,000 clones, 80% seen once. The J gene is TRBJ1-2, the V gene TRBV28; no firm D call. This clonotype was obtained from a woman in her 40s with active or convalescent COVID-19. Source material: peripheral blood. The CDR3 region has the DNA TGTGCCAGCAGTTTCCGGAGAACTAACTATGGCTACACCTTC. This translates into CASSFRRTNYGYTF.